The next 24 T cell receptor beta chains were all read from a single sample in a study of T cell clonality in common variable immunodeficiency. The method was immunoSEQ multiplex PCR; TCRdb's version includes in-frame clones alone and lacks a portion of them. The table lists 80,000 or so clones, with no singletons. The specimen sequenced was peripheral blood mononuclear cells. The origin of the receptors is a person aged 18 to 70 in good health.

This clone was detected ten times or more. Read data end 3 residues before the CDR3 end; the end is taken from the germline J gene. V gene TRBV2 combines with J gene TRBJ2-1; weak D call: TRBD2 (6 bases). Germline loops: CDR1 SNHLY, CDR2 FYNNEI. This CDR3 is built from 13 residues. Deletions cut 5 bases from V and 7 bases from J, with 12 bases between. Partial CDR3 DNA: TGTGCCAGCAGTCGACTAGGGTTAAATGAG. This translates into CASSRLGLNE. The CDR3 as a whole reads CASSRLGLNEQFF.

This clone came up many times. The read ends 3 residues before the CDR3 terminus; that terminus is restored from the germline J gene. V is TRBV19 and J is TRBJ2-7; a possible D gene is TRBD1 (6 bases). The CDR3 spans 14 residues. The germline V gene has CDR1 LNHDA and CDR2 SQIVND (reference sequence). V lost 5 bases and J lost 5, with 16 bases in between. This CDR3 is CASSENRATHEQYF. The DNA read from the CDR3 is TGTGCCAGTAGTGAGAACAGGGCGACGCACGAG. Drawing the rest from reference TRBV19 and TRBJ2-7, the complete variable domain is DGGITQSPKYLFRKEGQNVTLSCEQNLNHDAMYWYRQDPGQGLRLIYYSQIVNDFQKGDIAEGYSVSREKKESFPLTVTSAQKNPTAFYLCASSENRATHEQYFGPGTRLTVT.

This clone has a count of ten or more. The sequenced fragment ends 3 residues before the CDR3 boundary, so the rest is inferred from the germline J gene. The chain links TRBV19 to TRBJ1-6, with TRBD1 identical over 8 bases. Germline V gives CDR1 LNHDA, CDR2 SQIVND (reference sequence). The CDR3 spans 16 residues. Unmatched junction bases numbered 17, after V lost 10 bases and J lost 9 bases. Partial CDR3 DNA: TGTGCCACCCGGACAGGGCTCTCCTCGAGGGGTTCACCC. This gives the protein CATRTGLSSRGSP. The complete CDR3 protein is CATRTGLSSRGSPLHF. The complete variable domain, with remaining parts taken from reference TRBV19 and TRBJ1-6, reads DGGITQSPKYLFRKEGQNVTLSCEQNLNHDAMYWYRQDPGQGLRLIYYSQIVNDFQKGDIAEGYSVSREKKESFPLTVTSAQKNPTAFYLCATRTGLSSRGSPLHFGNGTRLTVT.

This clone was counted a few times. The sequence runs out 3 residues before the end of the CDR3; the remainder is reconstructed from the germline J gene. The chain combines TRBV7-2 with TRBJ1-6; D is undetermined. The CDR3 spans 14 residues. From germline, CDR1 is SGHTA and CDR2 FQGNSA. V shed 3 bases and J shed 10 bases, with 13 bases lying between them. The CDR3 spells CASSFEGGLSPLHF. Incomplete CDR3 DNA: TGTGCCAGCAGCTTCGAAGGAGGGTTATCACCC.

The table lists this clone with many counts. The sequenced part of the CDR3 DNA is TGCGCCAGCAGTAGCGGGGACCTCTATGATGAG. It specifies CASSSGDLYDE. The entire CDR3 protein is CASSSGDLYDEQFF. The chain uses TRBV4-1 and TRBJ2-1; 8 bases are shared with TRBD2. Read data end 3 residues before the CDR3 end; the end is taken from the germline J gene. Germline V gives CDR1 MGHRA, CDR2 YSYEKL. V lost 6 bases, J lost 8 bases, and 9 bases stayed unmatched. This CDR3 spans 14 amino acids.

This clone was detected ten times or more. Coverage ceases 3 residues before the CDR3 finishes, and the germline J gene fills in the end. The V call is TRBV19, the J call TRBJ2-1; D gene uncertain. V lost 6 bases, J lost 0 bases, and 6 bases lay in between. CDR3 size: 13 residues. The V gene's germline CDR1 is LNHDA and CDR2 SQIVND (reference sequence). The sequenced part of the CDR3 DNA is TGTGCCAGTAGACAGAACTCCTACAATGAG. It yields the protein CASRQNSYNE. The complete CDR3 reads CASRQNSYNEQFF. The full variable domain, its missing parts supplied by reference TRBV19 and TRBJ2-1, is DGGITQSPKYLFRKEGQNVTLSCEQNLNHDAMYWYRQDPGQGLRLIYYSQIVNDFQKGDIAEGYSVSREKKESFPLTVTSAQKNPTAFYLCASRQNSYNEQFFGPGTRLTVL.

This clone has a count of ten or more. Read sequence stops 3 residues before the CDR3 end, and the germline J gene provides the missing end. The chain uses TRBV5-1 and TRBJ2-1; 7 bases map to TRBD1. The J segment lost 7 bases and the V segment lost 5 bases, leaving 3 bases of the junction unmatched. Germline V gives CDR1 SGHRS, CDR2 YFSETQ. The CDR3 has 12 residues. The CDR3 sequence is CASRRQGNEQFF. The CDR3 DNA, read in part, is TGCGCCAGCAGGCGACAGGGAAATGAG.

This clone showed up many times. From the germline J gene comes the end of the CDR3, since the read stops 3 residues before it. The chain carries TRBV7-3 and TRBJ2-1, with D perhaps TRBD2 (6 bases). The germline V gene encodes CDR1 SGHTA and CDR2 FQGTGA. Trimming took 4 bases from V and 4 from J, leaving 17 bases between them. The CDR3 is 16 residues long. The CDR3 sequence: CASSSETTRKYNEQFF. The DNA read from the CDR3 is TGTGCCAGCAGCTCCGAAACGACTAGGAAGTACAATGAG.

This clone was detected ten times or more. With the read ending 3 residues before the CDR3 end, the germline J gene is used to fill in that end. The V gene is TRBV7-9, the J gene TRBJ2-3, with a tentative D call TRBD2 (6 bases). Trimming took off 5 bases at V and 1 base at J, with 7 bases between the two ends. This CDR3 is 13 amino acids long. Germline CDR1 and CDR2: SEHNR and FQNEAQ (reference sequence). CDR3 region: CASSGLRTDTQYF. CDR3 DNA (partial): TGTGCCAGCAGCGGACTACGCACAGATACG. The full variable domain, with the rest looked up from reference TRBV7-9 and TRBJ2-3, is DTGVSQNPRHKITKRGQNVTFRCDPISEHNRLYWYRQTLGQGPEFLTYFQNEAQLEKSRLLSDRFSAERPKGSFSTLEIQRTEQGDSAMYLCASSGLRTDTQYFGPGTRLTVL.

The sample holds many counts of this clone. The read halts 3 residues ahead of the CDR3 end, with the missing end drawn from the germline J gene. The V call is TRBV12-5, the J call TRBJ2-7; D might be TRBD1 (6 bases). Germline CDR1 LGHNT, CDR2 FRNRAP. V lost 0 bases and J 2 bases, leaving 14 bases between the germline ends. The CDR3 extends over 16 amino acids. CDR3 region: CASGLVVGQGPYEQYF. CDR3 DNA (partial): TGTGCTAGTGGTTTGGTAGTGGGCCAGGGGCCCTACGAG.

This clone came up many times. The read finishes 3 residues shy of the CDR3 end, and the germline J gene is used to complete it. The chain has TRBV5-1 and TRBJ1-2; perhaps TRBD1 as D (5 bases). V dropped 2 bases and J dropped 6 bases, with 8 bases sitting between them. The CDR3 has 12 residues. CDR1 and CDR2 from the germline V gene are SGHRS and YFSETQ. The CDR3 sequence is CASSFGGDGYTF. Incomplete CDR3 DNA: TGCGCCAGCAGCTTCGGAGGGGATGGC.

This clone was observed many times. The sequenced fragment ends 3 residues before the CDR3 boundary, so the rest is inferred from the germline J gene. The V call is TRBV5-1, the J call TRBJ2-3, with TRBD1 identical over 7 bases. Looked up from germline, CDR1 is SGHRS and CDR2 is YFSETQ. The CDR3 spans 17 residues. With 5 bases clipped from V and 0 bases from J, the junction kept 12 bases outside the gene matches. CDR3 DNA, as far as it was read: TGCGCCAGCAGGAGGGGGCGGGTGCTCGATAGCACAGATACG. Protein: CASRRGRVLDSTDT. The full CDR3 sequence reads CASRRGRVLDSTDTQYF.

This clone has a count of ten or more. The CDR3 end is not reached by the read, which stops 3 residues before it; the germline J gene fills it in. The chain employs TRBV11-3 and TRBJ2-1; the match to TRBD2 covers 9 bases. V shed 5 bases, J shed 8 bases, and the junction held 7 bases outside the gene matches. CDR1 is SGHNT, CDR2 YENEEA, per germline. The CDR3 has 14 amino acids. The part of the CDR3 DNA that was read is TGTGCCAGCAGCCCTCTTAGCGGGAGTTATGAG. Its protein product is CASSPLSGSYE. The whole CDR3 protein reads CASSPLSGSYEQFF.

Regarding this clone: The CDR3 is cut off 3 residues early in the read; its end comes from the germline J gene. The J gene is TRBJ2-2, the V gene TRBV7-2, with TRBD2 identical over 10 bases. Trimming took 0 bases from V and 7 from J; bases not matched to a gene: 5. Germline V gene sequence: CDR1 SGHTA, CDR2 FQGNSA. This CDR3 region has 16 residues. CDR3 loop: CASSLASGGGDGELFF. The sequenced part of the CDR3 DNA is TGTGCCAGCAGCTTAGCCAGCGGGGGGGGTGACGGGGAG. Drawing the rest from reference TRBV7-2 and TRBJ2-2, the complete variable domain is GAGVSQSPSNKVTEKGKDVELRCDPISGHTALYWYRQSLGQGLEFLIYFQGNSAPDKSGLPSDRFSAERTGGSVSTLTIQRTQQEDSAVYLCASSLASGGGDGELFFGEGSRLTVL.

At least ten counts were recorded for this clone. CDR3 protein: CSARVIGQSSYEQYF. The covered CDR3 bases are TGCAGTGCTAGAGTTATCGGACAGAGCTCCTACGAG. V gene TRBV20-1 combines with J gene TRBJ2-7; possibly TRBD1 for D (6 bases). Read sequence stops 3 residues before the CDR3 end, and the germline J gene provides the missing end. Germline CDR1 reads DFQATT; CDR2 reads SNEGSKA (reference sequence). The CDR3 is 15 residues long. Trimming left V 1 base short and J 0 bases short, with 13 bases between.

This clone has ten or more counts. The read comes to an end 3 residues before the CDR3 does, leaving the germline J gene to fill in the end. The J gene is TRBJ2-7, the V gene TRBV28; 10 positions agree with TRBD1. CDR3 length: 15 residues. Germline CDR1 and CDR2: MDHEN and SYDVKM. V was clipped by 7 bases and J by 5 bases; unmatched bases: 11. The CDR3 reads CASTPPDRGYDEQYF. The CDR3 DNA, read in part, is TGTGCCAGCACCCCCCCGGACAGGGGGTATGACGAG.

Ten or more counts support this clone. The read halts 3 residues ahead of the CDR3 end, with the missing end drawn from the germline J gene. This chain joins TRBV10-3 and TRBJ2-7; 13 bases map to TRBD2. Per the germline V gene, CDR1 is ENHRY and CDR2 is SYGVKD. V trimming: 3 bases; J trimming: 0 bases; junction bases outside the gene matches: 8. The CDR3 length is 18 residues. CDR3 protein: CAISDLLAGGPSSYEQYF. The CDR3 bases that were read are TGTGCCATCAGTGATTTACTAGCGGGAGGGCCCAGCTCCTACGAG.

This clone was seen a few times. The sequenced fragment ends 3 residues before the CDR3 boundary, so the rest is inferred from the germline J gene. The V gene is TRBV6-2 or TRBV6-3, the J gene TRBJ1-3; no firm D call. Between the trimmed V and J ends, which lost 2 bases and 1 base, there was a span of 15 bases. The CDR3 is 17 residues long. The V gene's germline CDR1 is MNHEY and CDR2 SVGEGT. CDR3 DNA, as far as it was read: TGTGCCAGCAGTTACGGAAACCCCGCAGCGTCTGGAAACACC. It is translated as CASSYGNPAASGNT. The full CDR3 protein reads CASSYGNPAASGNTIYF.

This clone was found a few times. The CDR3 end lies 3 residues beyond the end of the read and is filled in from the germline J gene. This chain connects TRBV5-4 to TRBJ2-7; 8 nucleotides agree with TRBD1. Germline CDR1 is SGHNT and CDR2 is YYREEE (reference sequence). With V trimmed by 1 base and J by 0 bases, 3 bases remained unmatched. CDR3 size: 15 residues. The CDR3 bases that were read are TGTGCCAGCAGCTTGCCCGGGACAGGCTCCTACGAG. Protein sequence: CASSLPGTGSYE. The full CDR3 protein reads CASSLPGTGSYEQYF. The entire variable domain, with the rest obtained from reference TRBV5-4 and TRBJ2-7, is as follows: ETGVTQSPTHLIKTRGQQVTLRCSSQSGHNTVSWYQQALGQGPQFIFQYYREEENGRGNFPPRFSGLQFPNYSSELNVNALELDDSALYLCASSLPGTGSYEQYFGPGTRLTVT.

This clone was counted a few times. Mismatch with germline at one junction end may stem from a read error. Coverage ceases 3 residues before the CDR3 finishes, and the germline J gene fills in the end. The chain links TRBV7-8 to TRBJ2-3; D is unresolved. The CDR3 runs 15 residues. Germline loops: CDR1 SGHVS, CDR2 FQNEAQ. The DNA read from the CDR3 is TGTGCCAGCAGCTTAGGTCTCATAAGCATAGATACG. It encodes CASSLGLISIDT. The whole CDR3 protein reads CASSLGLISIDTQYF.

Comment on this clone: Sequencing ends 3 residues short of the CDR3 end; the germline J gene provides the rest. This chain uses TRBV10-2 with TRBJ2-7, with D perhaps matching TRBD1 (5 bases). Germline V gene sequence: CDR1 WSHSY, CDR2 SAAADI. Trimming stripped 3 bases from V and 4 bases from J, with 7 bases between. The CDR3 runs to 12 residues. The sequenced part of the CDR3 DNA is TGCGCCAGCAGTGAAAAGGGGTACGAG. As protein: CASSEKGYE. The CDR3 reads in full as CASSEKGYEQYF.

This clone was found a few times. The read halts 3 residues ahead of the CDR3 end, with the missing end drawn from the germline J gene. This chain links TRBV6-2 or TRBV6-3 with TRBJ2-7, with D unclear. V lost 2 bases and J lost 2, with 7 bases in between. This CDR3 comprises 13 residues. Germline V gene sequence: CDR1 MNHEY, CDR2 SVGEGT. CDR3 loop: CASSYGSPYEQYF. The sequenced CDR3 bases are TGTGCCAGCAGTTACGGCAGTCCCTACGAG.

This clone was observed many times. The sequenced fragment ends 3 residues before the CDR3 boundary, so the rest is inferred from the germline J gene. This sequence joins TRBV19 and TRBJ2-6, with D unclear. This CDR3 region has 13 residues. V was trimmed by 6 bases and J by 2 bases, leaving 5 bases between them. Germline-derived CDR1 and CDR2 are LNHDA and SQIVND (reference sequence). The CDR3 loop reads CASRRAGANVLTF. The covered CDR3 bases are TGTGCCAGTAGACGGGCTGGGGCCAACGTC. The complete variable domain, with remaining parts taken from reference TRBV19 and TRBJ2-6, reads DGGITQSPKYLFRKEGQNVTLSCEQNLNHDAMYWYRQDPGQGLRLIYYSQIVNDFQKGDIAEGYSVSREKKESFPLTVTSAQKNPTAFYLCASRRAGANVLTFGAGSRLTVL.

This clone was counted many times. The sequenced fragment ends 3 residues before the CDR3 boundary, so the rest is inferred from the germline J gene. The chain recombines TRBV20-1 with TRBJ2-1; D possibly corresponds to TRBD2 (6 bases). The CDR3 consists of 15 residues. V lost 4 bases and J 9 bases, leaving 22 bases between the germline ends. Per the germline V gene, CDR1 is DFQATT and CDR2 is SNEGSKA (reference sequence). The CDR3 is CSAKRRGLSFREQFF. The sequenced CDR3 bases are TGCAGTGCTAAACGACGGGGACTTAGTTTTCGTGAG.